A single sample is the source of the 15 T cell receptor beta chains below, sequenced in a study of cytomegalovirus exposure and HLA in healthy donors. The study ran its PCR with 60 Vbeta and 13 Jbeta primers. Generated by immunoSEQ multiplex PCR, the TCRdb table keeps only in-frame clones and is missing some. The data hold 200,000 to 250,000 clones, with about four fifths observed a single time. The sequenced sample was PBMCs. These receptors all stem from a woman aged 50 to 60 in good health and CMV-seropositive.

This clone was observed a single time. The chain carries TRBV28 and TRBJ1-4; D remains unclear. The V end was cut by 3 bases, the J end by 8 bases, with 16 bases between. CDR1 is MDHEN and CDR2 is SYDVKM in the germline V gene. The CDR3 contains 15 residues. In nucleotides, the CDR3 is TGTGCCAGCAGTTTGATGGCGGCGTGGGAGGAAAAACTGTTTTTT. Its translation: CASSLMAAWEEKLFF.

As regards this clone: At one of its ends the junction is not consistent with the germline gene, which may arise from a read error. The gene calls are TRBV9 and TRBJ2-1; tentative D call: TRBD1 (6 bases). Germline lookup yields CDR1 SGDLS and CDR2 YYNGEE. The CDR3 spans 11 residues. CDR3 coding DNA: TGTGCCAGCAGCCACCCGGGACGGACAGTCTTC. Translating it yields CASSHPGRTVF.

The gene calls are TRBV7-9 and TRBJ1-2; weak D call: TRBD1 (6 bases). CDR1 is SEHNR, CDR2 FQNEAQ, per germline (reference sequence). CDR3 length: 15 residues. Trimming stripped 1 base from V and 0 bases from J, with 9 bases between. CDR3 sequence: CASSLGTVTNYGYTF. Written as DNA, the CDR3 is TGTGCCAGCAGCTTAGGGACAGTTACTAACTATGGCTACACCTTC.

The CDR3 DNA is TGTGCCAGCAGCCAAATCCAAGAGACAGGATCCGAAGCTTTCTTT. Translation: CASSQIQETGSEAFF. The chain joins TRBV4-2 to TRBJ1-1; TRBD1 might be the D (6 bases). Germline CDR1 and CDR2: LGHNA and YNFKEQ. V lost 2 bases and J lost 8, with 18 bases in between. CDR3 size: 15 residues.

V usage is TRBV27 and J usage is TRBJ1-3; D remains ambiguous. Trimming removed 2 bases from V and 7 bases from J, with 9 bases in between. CDR1 MNHEY and CDR2 SMNVEV come from the germline V gene (reference sequence). The CDR3 has 13 amino acids. CDR3 amino acids: CASSLGFGNTIYF. The CDR3 nucleotides are TGTGCCAGCAGTTTAGGGTTCGGGAACACCATATATTTT.

This clone was picked up one time. CDR3 region: CASSRDRNTQYF. In nucleotides, the CDR3 is TGTGCCAGCAGCCGCGACAGAAATACGCAGTATTTT. The V and J genes are TRBV7-2 and TRBJ2-3; D is possibly TRBD1 (5 bases). The CDR3 sequence is 12 residues long. The germline V gene has CDR1 SGHTA and CDR2 FQGNSA. With 5 bases removed from V and 7 bases from J, the gap between germline ends came to 10 bases.

The chain combines TRBV7-9 with TRBJ2-5; possible D gene TRBD1, 6 bases. The V gene lost 2 bases and the J gene lost 4 bases, with 8 bases spanning the gap. The CDR3 spans 13 residues. Germline values: CDR1 SEHNR, CDR2 FQNEAQ (reference sequence). DNA of the CDR3: TGTGCCAGCAGCTTACAGGGGTTAGAGACCCAGTACTTC. Residues: CASSLQGLETQYF.

This chain links TRBV19 with TRBJ1-5; TRBD1 is a possible D gene (5 bases). The CDR3 runs 15 residues. The germline CDR1 and CDR2 sequences are LNHDA and SQIVND (reference sequence). V lost 5 bases to trimming and J lost 1 base, with 12 bases between them. CDR3 loop: CASSQGRGSNQPQHF. The CDR3 DNA sequence: TGTGCCAGTAGTCAGGGAAGGGGAAGCAATCAGCCCCAGCATTTT. Full variable domain (rest looked up from reference TRBV19 and TRBJ1-5): DGGITQSPKYLFRKEGQNVTLSCEQNLNHDAMYWYRQDPGQGLRLIYYSQIVNDFQKGDIAEGYSVSREKKESFPLTVTSAQKNPTAFYLCASSQGRGSNQPQHFGDGTRLSIL.

V usage is TRBV6-6 and J usage is TRBJ2-7; D gene ambiguous. Germline lookup yields CDR1 MNHNY and CDR2 SVGAGI (reference sequence). The V end was cut by 8 bases, the J end by 5 bases, with 10 bases between. This CDR3 comprises 11 residues. CDR3 sequence (DNA): TGTGCCAGCGTCTTTCAGGACGAGCAGTACTTC. Its translation is CASVFQDEQYF.

V is TRBV30 and J is TRBJ1-6; D might be TRBD1 (5 bases). CDR3 length equals 14 residues. The V gene lost 4 bases and the J gene lost 5 bases, with 12 bases spanning the gap. Germline CDR1 and CDR2: GTSNPN and SVGIG (reference sequence). The CDR3 spells CAWTLGLNNSPLHF. CDR3 DNA sequence: TGTGCCTGGACCCTGGGGCTTAATAATTCACCCCTCCACTTT.

For this clone: In the same sample, other DNA sequences code for this CDR3. V is TRBV28 and J is TRBJ2-3; D is uncertain. Germline values: CDR1 MDHEN, CDR2 SYDVKM. The germline V and J ends were trimmed by 3 bases and 1 base, with 8 bases remaining between them. CDR3 length: 14 residues. The CDR3 is CASSFVLGTDTQYF. CDR3 DNA sequence: TGTGCCAGCAGTTTTGTGCTAGGCACAGATACGCAGTATTTT. Based on the CDR3 plus reference TRBV28 and TRBJ2-3, the full variable domain is DVKVTQSSRYLVKRTGEKVFLECVQDMDHENMFWYRQDPGLGLRLIYFSYDVKMKEKGDIPEGYSVSREKKERFSLILESASTNQTSMYLCASSFVLGTDTQYFGPGTRLTVL.

The V call is TRBV28, the J call TRBJ2-1; D is perhaps TRBD2 (5 bases). The V end was cut by 4 bases, the J end by 15 bases, with 22 bases between. The CDR3 length is 14 residues. Looked up from germline, CDR1 is MDHEN and CDR2 is SYDVKM. The chain's CDR3 is CASSSSPASFGLFF. The CDR3 DNA reads TGTGCCAGCAGTTCCTCCCCCGCGAGTTTCGGACTGTTCTTC. The full variable domain, completed using reference TRBV28 and TRBJ2-1, is DVKVTQSSRYLVKRTGEKVFLECVQDMDHENMFWYRQDPGLGLRLIYFSYDVKMKEKGDIPEGYSVSREKKERFSLILESASTNQTSMYLCASSSSPASFGLFFGPGTRLTVL.

V is TRBV29-1 and J is TRBJ2-3, with TRBD1 as a possible D gene (5 bases). CDR3 length: 15 residues. Trimming removed 1 base from V and 5 bases from J, with 16 bases in between. Per germline, CDR1 SQVTM and CDR2 ANQGSEA. The CDR3 DNA reads TGCAGCGTTGAAGTGGGGCTCCTCCCGAGAGATACGCAGTATTTT. It is translated as CSVEVGLLPRDTQYF.

This clone was found a few times. V gene TRBV28 combines with J gene TRBJ1-2; D is perhaps TRBD1 (5 bases). V lost 8 bases, J lost 8 bases, and 21 bases lay in between. CDR3 length equals 14 residues. CDR1 is MDHEN, CDR2 SYDVKM, per germline. The CDR3 sequence: CASYTNPGGEGYTF. The CDR3 DNA is TGTGCCAGCTATACCAATCCGGGGGGAGAAGGCTACACCTTC.

The J gene is TRBJ1-6, the V gene TRBV5-1; 11 nucleotides agree with TRBD1. Germline V gives CDR1 SGHRS, CDR2 YFSETQ. The ends lost 3 bases at V and 9 bases at J; junction bases unmatched: 8. This CDR3 spans 16 amino acids. CDR3 region: CASSSSGTGGSSPLHF. CDR3 sequence (DNA): TGCGCCAGCAGCTCTTCCGGGACAGGGGGTTCTTCACCCCTCCACTTT.